Below, 5 T cell receptor beta chains from the same sample are listed, as sequenced in a study of blood T cell repertoires in COVID-19. Assay: immunoSEQ multiplex PCR; the TCRdb copy retains only in-frame clones and omits some. The table lists fewer than 60,000 clones, roughly 82% of them singletons, with about 26% in the top ten. Sequencing was done on a sample of peripheral blood. The receptors stem from a woman aged 80 or older with acute or convalescent COVID-19.

J is TRBJ1-2 and V is TRBV5-6; TRBD1 might be the D (6 bases). The CDR3 runs to 11 residues. Germline V gives CDR1 SGHDT, CDR2 YYEEEE. V shed 4 bases and J shed 7 bases, with 8 bases lying between them. The DNA for the CDR3 is TGTGCCAGCAGCAGACAGGTTGGCTACACCTTC. The encoded protein is CASSRQVGYTF.

This clone was detected a few times. The chain has TRBV6-1 and TRBJ1-5; D is ambiguous. V lost 0 bases and J lost 2, with 2 bases in between. The CDR3 has 13 residues. Per the germline V gene, CDR1 is MNHNS and CDR2 is SASEGT. CDR3 loop: CASSEAGNQPQHF. CDR3 bases: TGTGCCAGCAGTGAAGCCGGCAATCAGCCCCAGCATTTT.

The chain joins TRBV7-2 to TRBJ2-1; 7 positions match TRBD1. Looked up from germline, CDR1 is SGHTA and CDR2 is FQGNSA. CDR3 length: 14 amino acids. The junction had 4 bases not matched to a gene; V was cut back by 5 bases and J by 3 bases. The chain's CDR3 is CASSRDRSYNEQFF. In nucleotides, the CDR3 is TGTGCCAGCAGCCGGGACAGAAGCTACAATGAGCAGTTCTTC.

The genes are TRBV11-3 and TRBJ2-1; a possible D gene is TRBD1 (5 bases). The CDR3 is 15 residues long. The V end was cut by 0 bases, the J end by 4 bases, with 10 bases between. Germline V gene sequence: CDR1 SGHNT, CDR2 YENEEA. DNA for the CDR3: TGTGCCAGCAGCTTAGAAGGGGCCGGTTACAATGAGCAGTTCTTC. Amino acid sequence: CASSLEGAGYNEQFF.

The rearrangement uses TRBV5-6 and TRBJ2-7; no clear D. Germline CDR1 is SGHDT and CDR2 is YYEEEE. The CDR3 extends over 12 amino acids. V lost 2 bases and J lost 6, with 9 bases in between. The CDR3 region is CASSLRVGEQYV. CDR3 nucleotide sequence: TGTGCCAGCAGCTTACGGGTAGGCGAGCAGTACGTC.